The 29 T cell receptor beta chains below all came from one sample that was sequenced in a study of cytomegalovirus exposure and HLA in healthy donors. The PCR contained 60 Vbeta and 13 Jbeta primers. Sequenced by immunoSEQ multiplex PCR; TCRdb stores in-frame clones only, minus some. The sample holds about 99,000 clones; under 85% are singletons and the top ten take less than 5%. Specimen: PBMCs. The receptors originated from a man aged 45-60 years in good health and CMV-seropositive.

The chain recombines TRBV18 with TRBJ1-5; possible D gene TRBD1, 5 bases. Trimming stripped 3 bases from V and 4 bases from J, with 13 bases between. Germline V gives CDR1 KGHSH, CDR2 LQKENI. This CDR3 has 15 residues. CDR3 residues: CASSPRTGPNQPQHF. The CDR3 coding sequence is TGTGCCAGCTCACCTCGTACAGGACCGAATCAGCCCCAGCATTTT.

This clone turned up a few times. This chain uses TRBV6-6 with TRBJ1-4; the D gene is possibly TRBD1 (6 bases). CDR3 length: 16 amino acids. Between the trimmed V and J ends, which lost 2 bases and 0 bases, there was a span of 10 bases. Germline CDR1 is MNHNY and CDR2 is SVGAGI (reference sequence). CDR3 region: CASSYAQGATNEKLFF. The CDR3 DNA follows: TGTGCCAGCAGTTACGCACAGGGTGCAACTAATGAAAAACTGTTTTTT.

The V call is TRBV7-3, the J call TRBJ2-1; perhaps TRBD1 as D (5 bases). Germline values: CDR1 SGHTA, CDR2 FQGTGA. The V gene lost 1 base and the J gene lost 6 bases, with 13 bases spanning the gap. This CDR3 spans 15 amino acids. This chain's CDR3 is CASSLNQGGTNEQFF. The CDR3 region has the DNA TGTGCCAGCAGCTTAAATCAGGGTGGAACCAATGAGCAGTTCTTC.

This rearrangement joins TRBV6-5 to TRBJ2-5; 11 bases line up with TRBD2. The CDR3 sequence is 14 residues long. Unmatched junction bases numbered 9, after V lost 10 bases and J lost 5 bases. The germline V gene has CDR1 MNHEY and CDR2 SVGAGI. Written as DNA, the CDR3 is TGTGCCACCAAACTAGCGGGGGCCGGGGAGACCCAGTACTTC. This codes for CATKLAGAGETQYF.

The chain uses TRBV5-4 and TRBJ2-5, with 16 positions matching TRBD2. The CDR3 sequence is 17 residues long. Trimming at V came to 5 bases and at J to 3 bases, leaving 7 bases not matched to a gene. Germline V CDR1 and CDR2: SGHNT, YYREEE (reference sequence). The CDR3 loop is CASSTGTSGRGKETQYF. The DNA of the CDR3 is TGTGCCAGCAGTACCGGGACTAGCGGGAGGGGAAAAGAGACCCAGTACTTC.

The chain is built from TRBV7-8 and TRBJ2-1, with D unresolved. The CDR3 consists of 14 residues. CDR1 is SGHVS, CDR2 FQNEAQ, per germline. V dropped 2 bases and J dropped 8 bases, with 13 bases sitting between them. The CDR3 sequence is CASSLSPSVHEQFF. The DNA of the CDR3 is TGTGCCAGCAGCTTAAGTCCGAGCGTTCATGAGCAGTTCTTC.

The chain combines TRBV29-1 with TRBJ2-5; 10 bases line up with TRBD2. With V trimmed by 2 bases and J by 9 bases, 9 bases remained unmatched. CDR1 and CDR2 (germline): SQVTM, ANQGSEA. The CDR3 is made up of 14 amino acids. The CDR3 DNA follows: TGCAGCGTTGAATCTGGGTCTAGCGGGAGTCCCCAGTACTTC. Translation: CSVESGSSGSPQYF. The variable domain in full, with the rest retrieved from reference TRBV29-1 and TRBJ2-5, is SAVISQKPSRDICQRGTSLTIQCQVDSQVTMMFWYRQQPGQSLTLIATANQGSEATYESGFVIDKFPISRPNLTFSTLTVSNMSPEDSSIYLCSVESGSSGSPQYFGPGTRLLVL.

CDR3 sequence: CASSSNRVSYEQYF. The DNA of the CDR3 is TGTGCCAGCAGTTCCAACAGGGTCTCCTACGAGCAGTACTTC. The chain joins TRBV27 to TRBJ2-7, with D tentatively TRBD1 (6 bases). The CDR3 is made up of 14 amino acids. CDR1 is MNHEY, CDR2 SMNVEV, per germline (reference sequence). Trimming removed 4 bases at V and 0 bases at J, with 10 bases between.

This chain joins TRBV10-3 and TRBJ1-2, with D possibly being TRBD1 (5 bases). Trimming removed 4 bases at V and 8 bases at J, with 17 bases between. The CDR3 runs to 14 residues. The germline CDR1 and CDR2 sequences are ENHRY and SYGVKD. CDR3 coding DNA: TGTGCCATCAGTGTTTGGCGGGGCCGCAAAGGCTACACCTTC. It translates to CAISVWRGRKGYTF.

This sequence joins TRBV4-2 and TRBJ1-5; TRBD1 aligns across 9 bases. Germline V gene lookup returns CDR1 LGHNA and CDR2 YNFKEQ. With V trimmed by 3 bases and J by 2 bases, 11 bases remained unmatched. The CDR3 is 18 residues long. The CDR3 region is CASSQGPTGGAGNQPQHF. CDR3 nucleotide sequence: TGTGCCAGCAGCCAGGGGCCCACAGGGGGCGCGGGCAATCAGCCCCAGCATTTT.

A few counts support this clone. The V gene is TRBV5-1, the J gene TRBJ2-7, with TRBD2 matching over 11 bases. CDR1 and CDR2 (germline): SGHRS, YFSETQ. The CDR3 contains 14 residues. V lost 4 bases to trimming and J lost 2 bases; unmatched junction nucleotides: 2. This CDR3 reads CASSPGLAAYEQYF. CDR3 in DNA: TGCGCCAGCAGCCCGGGACTAGCGGCCTACGAGCAGTACTTC.

This rearrangement joins TRBV6-5 to TRBJ2-4, with 7 bases identical to TRBD1. In germline, CDR1 is MNHEY, CDR2 SVGAGI. Trimming cost V 6 bases and J 12 bases; bases outside gene matches: 5. CDR3 size: 11 residues. CDR3 sequence (DNA): TGTGCCAGCAGCTCTGGACAGGCTCAGTACTTC. Encoded protein: CASSSGQAQYF.

The V and J genes are TRBV27 and TRBJ2-7, with 7 bases that match TRBD2. Losses at the gene ends were 3 bases for V and 6 bases for J; bases not matched to a gene: 8. Germline loops: CDR1 MNHEY, CDR2 SMNVEV (reference sequence). The CDR3 is 14 amino acids. CDR3 DNA: TGTGCCAGCAGTTTTGGTGGGAGGGCCTTCGAGCAGTACTTC. It codes for CASSFGGRAFEQYF.

The CDR3 spells CASSFPGLAGGPGNEQFF. The CDR3 DNA reads as TGTGCCAGCAGCTTCCCGGGACTAGCGGGAGGGCCTGGGAATGAGCAGTTCTTC. J is TRBJ2-1 and V is TRBV7-9; the match to TRBD2 covers 16 bases. CDR1 and CDR2 (germline): SEHNR, FQNEAQ (reference sequence). The junction had 9 bases not matched to a gene; V was cut back by 3 bases and J by 7 bases. This CDR3 has 18 residues.

This clone was counted a single time. The chain employs TRBV27 and TRBJ2-3, with D possibly TRBD1 on 6 matching bases. The CDR3 sequence is 14 residues long. Per germline, CDR1 MNHEY and CDR2 SMNVEV (reference sequence). V lost 4 bases and J 4 bases, leaving 12 bases between the germline ends. CDR3 residues: CASSYQGWADTQYF. DNA of the CDR3: TGTGCCAGCAGTTACCAGGGGTGGGCAGATACGCAGTATTTT.

This chain uses TRBV6-6 with TRBJ1-5; 7 bases align to TRBD1. The V segment lost 6 bases and the J segment 5 bases; nucleotides outside the gene matches: 10. Germline lookup yields CDR1 MNHNY and CDR2 SVGAGI (reference sequence). There are 15 residues in the CDR3. CDR3 amino acids: CASSNRKTGHQPQHF. CDR3 DNA: TGTGCCAGCAGCAATCGTAAGACAGGGCATCAGCCCCAGCATTTT.

The table lists this clone with a count of one. The J gene is TRBJ2-6, the V gene TRBV9, with 10 bases fitting TRBD1. Looked up from germline, CDR1 is SGDLS and CDR2 is YYNGEE. This CDR3 comprises 18 residues. The junction had 10 bases not matched to a gene; V was cut back by 4 bases and J by 3 bases. This CDR3 is CASSLPTGGFYGANVLTF. In nucleotides, the CDR3 is TGTGCCAGCAGCTTACCGACAGGGGGCTTCTATGGGGCCAACGTCCTGACTTTC.

This clone was observed a handful of times. The chain joins TRBV5-1 to TRBJ2-1; 10 bases are shared with TRBD2. Trimming cost V 4 bases and J 3 bases; bases outside gene matches: 1. There are 14 residues in the CDR3. Germline V gene data show CDR1 as SGHRS and CDR2 as YFSETQ. CDR3 nucleotides: TGCGCCAGCAGCCCTAGCGGGGGCTACAATGAGCAGTTCTTC. Encoded protein: CASSPSGGYNEQFF.

V and J are TRBV19 and TRBJ2-2, with 10 bases that match TRBD1. Germline values: CDR1 LNHDA, CDR2 SQIVND (reference sequence). The CDR3 contains 17 residues. The V gene end was trimmed by 5 bases and the J gene end by 4 bases; junction bases not matched to a gene: 10. The CDR3, as DNA: TGTGCCAGTAGTCGTCTTGCCGGGACAGGGGTCACCGGGGAGCTGTTTTTT. This encodes CASSRLAGTGVTGELFF.

This clone came up a few times. The chain carries TRBV25-1 and TRBJ2-1; 9 bases are a match to TRBD2. This CDR3 has 14 amino acids. Per germline, CDR1 MGHDK and CDR2 SYGVNS. Trimming removed 4 bases from V and 4 bases from J; junction bases left unmatched: 2. CDR3 region: CASSVSGGYNEQFF. CDR3 bases: TGTGCCAGCAGTGTTAGCGGGGGATACAATGAGCAGTTCTTC.

The chain carries TRBV30 and TRBJ2-7; 7 bases map to TRBD1. The CDR3 covers 16 residues. The V and J ends lost 0 bases and 0 bases, in that order; junction bases with no gene match: 8. Germline values: CDR1 GTSNPN, CDR2 SVGIG (reference sequence). The CDR3 spells CAWSVRPWTGSYEQYF. In DNA, the CDR3 is TGTGCCTGGAGTGTAAGGCCCTGGACAGGCTCCTACGAGCAGTACTTC.

This clone has only one observation. The genes are TRBV30 and TRBJ2-7; no reliable D call. The ends were cut back, 2 bases at V and 6 bases at J, with 8 bases in the middle. CDR3 length: 11 residues. CDR1 and CDR2 (germline): GTSNPN, SVGIG (reference sequence). The CDR3 DNA is TGTGCCTGGAGTACTTTCCTCGAGCAGTACTTC. As protein: CAWSTFLEQYF. The whole variable domain, remainder taken from reference TRBV30 and TRBJ2-7, is SQTIHQWPATLVQPVGSPLSLECTVEGTSNPNLYWYRQAAGRGLQLLFYSVGIGQISSEVPQNLSASRPQDRQFILSSKKLLLSDSGFYLCAWSTFLEQYFGPGTRLTVT.

The V call is TRBV11-2, the J call TRBJ2-7; tentatively, D is TRBD2 (5 bases). CDR1 is SGHAT, CDR2 FQNNGV, per germline. V lost 2 bases to trimming and J lost 0 bases, with 8 bases between them. The CDR3 spans 14 residues. The CDR3 loop reads CASSLLGSSYEQYF. CDR3 DNA: TGTGCCAGCAGCTTACTGGGGAGCTCCTACGAGCAGTACTTC.

This chain uses TRBV28 with TRBJ1-3; TRBD1 is a possible D gene (6 bases). V was shortened by 3 bases and J by 4 bases, with 13 bases between the two germline ends. The CDR3 is 15 amino acids. Germline V lookup: CDR1 MDHEN, CDR2 SYDVKM. The CDR3 DNA sequence: TGTGCCAGCAGTTTGAACAGGGAGGGCGGAAACACCATATATTTT. Encoded protein: CASSLNREGGNTIYF. Supplemented by reference TRBV28 and TRBJ1-3, the full variable domain reads DVKVTQSSRYLVKRTGEKVFLECVQDMDHENMFWYRQDPGLGLRLIYFSYDVKMKEKGDIPEGYSVSREKKERFSLILESASTNQTSMYLCASSLNREGGNTIYFGEGSWLTVV.

The chain links TRBV7-2 to TRBJ1-3; D possibly corresponds to TRBD1 (6 bases). The germline CDR1 and CDR2 sequences are SGHTA and FQGNSA. Trimming cost V 5 bases and J 0 bases, with 11 bases left between them. The CDR3 is made up of 15 amino acids. The CDR3 DNA follows: TGTGCCAGCAGCCCGCAGACAGGCTCTGGAAACACCATATATTTT. Its protein is CASSPQTGSGNTIYF.

This clone was recorded once. V usage is TRBV7-9 and J usage is TRBJ2-7; TRBD2 matches 13 bases. CDR3 length equals 18 residues. Germline V gene data show CDR1 as SEHNR and CDR2 as FQNEAQ (reference sequence). The J segment lost 2 bases and the V segment lost 2 bases, leaving 9 bases of the junction unmatched. CDR3 loop: CASSLRPGLAGDPYEQYF. The DNA for the CDR3 is TGTGCCAGCAGCTTAAGGCCCGGACTAGCGGGAGATCCCTACGAGCAGTACTTC.

V gene TRBV5-6 combines with J gene TRBJ2-7, with D perhaps matching TRBD2 (6 bases). CDR1 is SGHDT, CDR2 YYEEEE, per germline. This CDR3 region has 14 residues. Trimming shortened V by 4 bases and J by 3 bases, and 14 bases separated the two germline ends. This CDR3 reads CASSRAGSVYEQYF. In nucleotides, the CDR3 is TGTGCCAGCAGCCGTGCGGGGTCGGTCTACGAGCAGTACTTC.

V gene TRBV30 combines with J gene TRBJ2-7; no definite D call. V was clipped by 0 bases and J by 1 base, with 7 bases between them. There are 13 residues in the CDR3. Germline assignment: CDR1 GTSNPN and CDR2 SVGIG (reference sequence). CDR3 loop: CAWSVLSSYEQYF. The CDR3 region has the DNA TGTGCCTGGAGTGTACTTTCTTCCTACGAGCAGTACTTC. The entire variable domain, with the rest obtained from reference TRBV30 and TRBJ2-7, is as follows: SQTIHQWPATLVQPVGSPLSLECTVEGTSNPNLYWYRQAAGRGLQLLFYSVGIGQISSEVPQNLSASRPQDRQFILSSKKLLLSDSGFYLCAWSVLSSYEQYFGPGTRLTVT.

The V call is TRBV7-2, the J call TRBJ2-2, with TRBD1 matching 9 bases. Germline-derived CDR1 and CDR2 are SGHTA and FQGNSA. Unmatched junction bases numbered 5, after V lost 4 bases and J lost 5 bases. The CDR3 runs to 15 residues. CDR3 nucleotide sequence: TGTGCCAGCAGCTGGACAGGGGCTTTAACCGGGGAGCTGTTTTTT. Residues: CASSWTGALTGELFF.